This TCR beta chain was observed in a study of cytomegalovirus exposure and HLA in healthy donors. The study's findings and limits: Some public TCRs appeared in many individuals, while most sequences were rare.

This CDR3 region has 14 residues. The V and J ends lost 6 bases and 7 bases respectively, with 18 bases between them. In germline, CDR1 is SQVTM, CDR2 ANQGSEA. A remark on this clone: The antigen remains undetermined.

Amplification used 60 Vbeta primers and 13 Jbeta primers. Assay: immunoSEQ multiplex PCR; the TCRdb copy retains only in-frame clones and omits some. The table records roughly 200,000 clones, over 65% of them present only once. This TCR derives from a woman aged 55-70 years in good health and CMV-seropositive. The genes are TRBV29-1 and TRBJ1-4, with D tentatively TRBD1 (6 bases). Source material: PBMCs. CDR3 sequence reads: CSVTSGGAGEKLFF. CDR3 DNA: TGCAGCGTCACCTCCGGGGGGGCTGGTGAAAAACTGTTTTTT.